This T cell receptor (beta chain) was recovered during a study of T cell responses to AZD1222 COVID-19 vaccine. Study-level findings and limits: Donors in the cohort were predominantly white British and more often female, and clonal diversity was possibly underestimated. Nearly half of spike-specific TCRs reportedly target unmutated variant regions.

Produced via immunoSEQ multiplex PCR; TCRdb's table is partial and in-frame only. The sample yields about 85,000 clones, approximately 86% seen once. Note on this clone: The antigen is not known.

The CDR3 has 18 residues. Germline CDR1 SGHVS, CDR2 FQNEAQ. The trim removed 5 bases at V and 4 bases at J, leaving 14 bases unmatched. The rearrangement joins TRBV7-8 to TRBJ2-1; 10 positions agree with TRBD2. Source: peripheral blood, taken on day 0 of AZD1222 vaccination. This clonotype originated in an adult in good health. The CDR3: CASSQSQASGRRYNEQFF. DNA of the CDR3: TGTGCCAGCAGCCAGTCCCAGGCTAGCGGGAGACGATACAATGAGCAGTTCTTC.